What follows describes a single TCR beta chain. Clones were read by immunoSEQ multiplex PCR, and TCRdb kept only the in-frame ones, dropping some. The profile covers tens of thousands of clones, with under 95% appearing a single time and over 20% taken by the ten largest. This record comes from a study of control samples from healthy donors and cancer patients. CDR1 and CDR2 from the germline V gene are SGHDT and YYEEEE. CDR3 length: 17 amino acids. V was shortened by 1 base and J by 0 bases, with 16 bases between the two germline ends. Sequencing input: PBMCs. The rearrangement links TRBV5-6 to TRBJ1-2; D possibly corresponds to TRBD1 (6 bases). The source is a woman in her forties with head and neck cancer. CDR3: CASSLRGRGTTNYGYTF. As DNA, the CDR3 is TGTGCCAGCAGCTTGCGTGGGAGGGGGACCACTAACTATGGCTACACCTTC. The variable domain in full, with the rest retrieved from reference TRBV5-6 and TRBJ1-2, is DAGVTQSPTHLIKTRGQQVTLRCSPKSGHDTVSWYQQALGQGPQFIFQYYEEEERQRGNFPDRFSGHQFPNYSSELNVNALLLGDSALYLCASSLRGRGTTNYGYTFGSGTRLTVV.